One TCR beta chain is described in this entry. Its specificity is not known. Generated by immunoSEQ multiplex PCR, the TCRdb table keeps only in-frame clones and is missing some. This repertoire shows 100,000 to 150,000 clones, roughly 89% found once; its top ten account for about 1.2%. This sample stems from a study of cytomegalovirus exposure and HLA in healthy donors. Broader study findings: The investigators catalogued some 160 TCR beta chains as cytomegalovirus-associated.

The clonotype was recovered from a woman aged 18 to 35 in good health and CMV-seronegative. Material for sequencing was PBMCs.

The CDR3 region is CASSLRDRQETQYF. DNA of the CDR3: TGTGCCAGCAGTTTGAGGGACAGGCAAGAGACCCAGTACTTC. This rearrangement joins TRBV6-1 to TRBJ2-5, with 8 bases that match TRBD1. Germline V CDR1 and CDR2: MNHNS, SASEGT. V lost 5 bases to trimming and J lost 2 bases; unmatched junction nucleotides: 4. The CDR3 is 14 amino acids.